This T cell receptor (beta chain) stems from a study of patients and donors after allogeneic stem cell transplantation. TCRdb redid the calling of the RT-PCR reads with MiXCR, one entry per CDR3 protein. The data show about 110,000 distinct CDR3 sequences, with around 33% seen just once and around 26% held by the top ten. The CDR3 loop spans 15 amino acids. Trimming removed 4 bases from V and 7 bases from J; junction bases left unmatched: 9. Looked up from germline, CDR1 is SGHKS and CDR2 is YYEKEE (reference sequence). This clonotype was picked up one time. Sample: blood, either unsorted or a sorted T cell fraction (not recorded which). The sequence was collected from a human donor who was either an allogeneic HSCT recipient or a stem cell or donor lymphocyte infusion donor (not recorded which). It is not recorded whose cells these are; they may come from a transplant donor. The V gene is TRBV5-5, the J gene TRBJ2-1, with TRBD2 matching over 9 bases. The CDR3 nucleotides read TGTGCCAGCAGCAATTTAGCGGGAGTGTGGAATGAGCAGTTCTTC. This codes for CASSNLAGVWNEQFF.